Sequencing of this TCR beta chain was carried out in a study of OX40 agonist ivuxolimab in advanced cancers. In the study overall: Patient treatment consisted of intravenous ivuxolimab administration every 2 weeks at 0.01 to 10 mg/kg.

A history of autoimmune disease or systemic immunosuppression excluded patients. Produced via immunoSEQ multiplex PCR; TCRdb's table is partial and in-frame only. Of over 8,500 clones detected, around 79% appear once; the ten largest clones hold about 40%. J lost 6 bases, V lost 7 bases, and 11 bases had no gene match. CDR3 length equals 15 residues. The germline CDR1 and CDR2 sequences are MNHEY and SVGAGI. This TCR was sampled from an adult with an advanced solid tumor such as melanoma, head and neck, liver or kidney cancer. V and J are TRBV6-5 and TRBJ1-5, with 8 bases that match TRBD1. Sequencing used CD4+ or CD8+ T cells sorted from blood, obtained in a trial of the OX40 agonist ivuxolimab. CDR3 sequence: CASNTRGLIAQPQHF. The CDR3 nucleotides are TGTGCCAGCAATACCAGGGGGCTGATTGCTCAGCCCCAGCATTTT.